This TCR beta chain was identified in a study of monozygotic twins with inflammatory bowel disease. Study-wide results and caveats: Especially with disease activity, IBD patients shared fewer clonotypes with others than healthy twins did. TCRbeta inverse Simpson diversity was decreased in IBD patients versus healthy co-twins. A single strong IBD-associated signal or clonotype was not supported by the findings.

Approximately 3.5 ug of total RNA went into each TCR library. Reprocessing the 5' RACE reads, TCRdb reports a single entry for every CDR3 protein and omits DNA. The sample table includes more than 300,000 distinct CDR3 sequences. As concerns this clonotype: Its target is not known.

Germline-derived CDR1 and CDR2 are GTSNPN and SVGIG (reference sequence). CDR3 length: 14 residues. The TCR sequence derives from a human donor with ulcerative colitis or Crohn's disease, or a healthy co-twin of an affected twin (not recorded which). The sample taken for sequencing was blood. The chain couples TRBV30 to TRBJ2-1. CDR3 in amino acids: CAWSLGYTYNEQFF.